This passage covers 23 T cell receptor beta chains from one sample sequenced in a study of blood T cell repertoires in COVID-19 (dated by TCRdb to 2019 to 2021). The library came from the immunoSEQ multiplex PCR assay. The immuneACCESS repertoire file appears here via TCRdb, limited to in-frame rearrangements. These files lack a portion of the clones; in checked studies, under half of the deficit traces to unresolved V genes, and the cause of the others is not known. For this sample there are 200,000 to 250,000 clones; under 90% appear just once. The ten largest clonotypes hold about 3.6% of the sample. The sample consisted of PBMCs or T cells enriched from blood (not recorded which). All receptors come from a woman aged 40 to 55 who had been exposed to COVID-19.

There are a few counts of this clone. This rearrangement joins TRBV3-1 (or the pseudogene TRBV3-2) to TRBJ2-7; perhaps TRBD1 as D (5 bases). CDR3 size: 15 residues. The V gene's germline CDR1 is LGHDT and CDR2 YNNKEL (reference sequence). Trimming pared 0 bases from V and 2 bases from J, leaving 11 bases between. The CDR3 nucleotides are TGTGCCAGCAGCCAAGAGGGCAGGGCGGCCTACGAGCAGTACTTC. It specifies CASSQEGRAAYEQYF.

V gene TRBV28 combines with J gene TRBJ2-7; D is unresolved. V was clipped by 2 bases and J by 6 bases, with 5 bases between them. Germline V gives CDR1 MDHEN, CDR2 SYDVKM. This CDR3 is 11 amino acids long. The CDR3 region is CASSLGPEQYF. The CDR3 DNA follows: TGTGCCAGCAGTTTAGGGCCCGAGCAGTACTTC.

This rearrangement joins TRBV5-5 to TRBJ1-1; a weak D match, TRBD1 (6 bases). Germline loops: CDR1 SGHKS, CDR2 YYEKEE (reference sequence). This CDR3 contains 14 residues. V was cut by 2 bases and J by 5 bases, with 13 bases left in between. DNA of the CDR3: TGTGCCAGCAGCTTATTCAGGGGAGGGACTGAAGCTTTCTTT. Encoded protein: CASSLFRGGTEAFF.

The V and J genes are TRBV19 and TRBJ1-2; 7 bases fit TRBD1. The CDR3 runs to 14 residues. V lost 2 bases, J lost 3 bases, and 3 bases stayed unmatched. Germline-derived CDR1 and CDR2 are LNHDA and SQIVND (reference sequence). CDR3 in amino acids: CASSIIQGDYGYTF. The CDR3 DNA reads TGTGCCAGTAGTATAATCCAGGGGGACTATGGCTACACCTTC.

The table lists this clone with a count of one. This sequence joins TRBV7-8 and TRBJ1-6; TRBD1 is a possible D gene (5 bases). V lost 4 bases and J lost 10, with 14 bases in between. CDR1 is SGHVS and CDR2 is FQNEAQ in the germline V gene. This CDR3 is built from 14 residues. The CDR3 DNA is TGTGCCAGCAGCTCGGGGGGGGGTGGATCACCCCTCCACTTT. Its protein product is CASSSGGGGSPLHF.

The chain links TRBV27 to TRBJ2-1; 10 bases align to TRBD2. This CDR3 contains 15 residues. J lost 6 bases, V lost 2 bases, and 4 bases had no gene match. The V gene's germline CDR1 is MNHEY and CDR2 SMNVEV (reference sequence). CDR3 sequence (DNA): TGTGCCAGCAGTTTAGGACTAGCGGCCTTCAATGAGCAGTTCTTC. It translates to CASSLGLAAFNEQFF.

The chain links TRBV7-9 to TRBJ2-7; D gene ambiguous. The CDR3 runs to 13 residues. Germline values: CDR1 SEHNR, CDR2 FQNEAQ (reference sequence). The V end was cut by 10 bases, the J end by 2 bases, with 15 bases between. The CDR3, as DNA: TGTGCCACCAATATAGACAAGACCTACGAGCAGTACTTC. Protein: CATNIDKTYEQYF.

The chain links TRBV2 to TRBJ1-6; TRBD1 agrees at 7 bases. The junction had 11 bases not matched to a gene; V was cut back by 8 bases and J by 7 bases. The germline V gene encodes CDR1 SNHLY and CDR2 FYNNEI. The CDR3 consists of 15 residues. CDR3 protein: CASAGTATGNSPLHF. CDR3 coding DNA: TGTGCCAGCGCCGGGACAGCGACGGGGAATTCACCCCTCCACTTT. The full variable domain, rest sourced from reference TRBV2 and TRBJ1-6, is EPEVTQTPSHQVTQMGQEVILRCVPISNHLYFYWYRQILGQKVEFLVSFYNNEISEKSEIFDDQFSVERPDGSNFTLKIRSTKLEDSAMYFCASAGTATGNSPLHFGNGTRLTVT.

V and J are TRBV10-2 and TRBJ1-3; D remains unclear. Trimming took off 0 bases at V and 4 bases at J, with 7 bases between the two ends. Germline CDR1 and CDR2: WSHSY and SAAADI. The CDR3 consists of 14 residues. Written as DNA, the CDR3 is TGCGCCAGCAGTGAGTCGAGGGAGGGAAACACCATATATTTT. Residues: CASSESREGNTIYF.

Here the CDR3 reads CASSPQLASGATGELFF. CDR3 in DNA: TGTGCCAGCAGCCCCCAGCTGGCTAGCGGGGCCACCGGGGAGCTGTTTTTT. The rearrangement joins TRBV7-2 to TRBJ2-2, with 9 bases lining up with TRBD2. CDR1 SGHTA and CDR2 FQGNSA come from the germline V gene. The CDR3 contains 17 residues. V dropped 5 bases and J dropped 4; count of bases not matched to a gene: 11.

This chain connects TRBV18 to TRBJ1-1; 7 bases are shared with TRBD1. V was pared by 3 bases and J by 6 bases, with 10 bases of the junction left unmatched. This CDR3 contains 15 residues. Germline V gene data show CDR1 as KGHSH and CDR2 as LQKENI. The CDR3 reads CASSPVFTGDSEAFF. CDR3 DNA sequence: TGTGCCAGCTCACCGGTCTTCACAGGGGACTCTGAAGCTTTCTTT.

There are a few counts of this clone. V gene TRBV9 combines with J gene TRBJ2-7, with a possible D match to TRBD2 (5 bases). There are 13 residues in the CDR3. Germline V gene lookup returns CDR1 SGDLS and CDR2 YYNGEE. Trimming took 0 bases from V and 7 from J, leaving 11 bases between them. The CDR3 nucleotides read TGTGCCAGCAGCGTAGTCCCGGGGAAGGAGCAGTACTTC. Protein product: CASSVVPGKEQYF.

V usage is TRBV14 and J usage is TRBJ1-1, with TRBD1 matching over 8 bases. This CDR3 is 18 amino acids long. Germline CDR1 reads SGHDN; CDR2 reads FVKESK. The J segment lost 11 bases and the V segment lost 3 bases, leaving 23 bases of the junction unmatched. The CDR3 region is CASSQTVGKGQGAGDAFF. The CDR3 DNA reads as TGTGCCAGCAGCCAGACAGTGGGGAAGGGGCAGGGGGCCGGTGATGCTTTCTTT.

In DNA, the CDR3 is TGTGCCAGCTCACCATACCGGGACATCGGCTATGGCTACACCTTC. Translating it yields CASSPYRDIGYGYTF. V gene TRBV18 combines with J gene TRBJ1-2, with D perhaps matching TRBD1 (6 bases). This CDR3 comprises 15 residues. Trimming removed 2 bases at V and 4 bases at J, with 14 bases between. Germline CDR1 and CDR2: KGHSH and LQKENI.

J is TRBJ2-7 and V is TRBV6-5; 9 bases fit TRBD1. The CDR3 covers 15 residues. The J segment lost 5 bases and the V segment lost 6 bases, leaving 11 bases of the junction unmatched. Germline values: CDR1 MNHEY, CDR2 SVGAGI. The CDR3 DNA sequence: TGTGCCAGCAGCTGGGTGGGACAGGGAATCGACGAGCAGTACTTC. Its translation is CASSWVGQGIDEQYF.

This clone was seen only once. V and J are TRBV10-3 and TRBJ2-7; D is ambiguous. The V end lost 10 bases, the J end lost 2 bases, and 15 bases lay between the germline ends. CDR3 length: 13 amino acids. Germline loops: CDR1 ENHRY, CDR2 SYGVKD. CDR3 DNA: TGTGCCACTCGGTCGGGTAACCCCTACGAGCAGTACTTC. Translated, it gives CATRSGNPYEQYF.

As concerns this clone: Possible read error: a much larger clone is one base away. The chain recombines TRBV11-2 with TRBJ1-1; TRBD1 is a possible D gene (5 bases). The V end lost 4 bases, the J end lost 1 base, and 7 bases lay between the germline ends. The CDR3 has 13 residues. Germline V CDR1 and CDR2: SGHAT, FQNNGV. CDR3 in DNA: TGTGCCAGCAGCTCCGGACAGAACACTGAAGCTTTCTTT. Translation: CASSSGQNTEAFF.

The CDR3 coding sequence is TGTGCCAGTAGTATCCCGGGACAGGAGTTTAACTATGGCTACACCTTC. This sequence encodes CASSIPGQEFNYGYTF. The chain employs TRBV19 and TRBJ1-2; 8 bases fit TRBD1. Germline V CDR1 and CDR2: LNHDA, SQIVND (reference sequence). The CDR3 spans 16 residues. With 3 bases clipped from V and 1 base from J, the junction kept 7 bases outside the gene matches.

This sequence joins TRBV7-2 and TRBJ1-5; D is ambiguous. V lost 0 bases and J lost 7, with 7 bases in between. This CDR3 comprises 13 residues. Germline V gene sequence: CDR1 SGHTA, CDR2 FQGNSA. As DNA, the CDR3 is TGTGCCAGCAGCTTAGCCTTGCGACAGCCCCAGCATTTT. Its translation is CASSLALRQPQHF. The full variable domain, in which reference TRBV7-2 and TRBJ1-5 provide the parts outside the CDR3, is GAGVSQSPSNKVTEKGKDVELRCDPISGHTALYWYRQSLGQGLEFLIYFQGNSAPDKSGLPSDRFSAERTGGSVSTLTIQRTQQEDSAVYLCASSLALRQPQHFGDGTRLSIL.

The chain combines TRBV19 with TRBJ1-1; D gene uncertain. CDR1 is LNHDA and CDR2 is SQIVND in the germline V gene (reference sequence). V was pared by 5 bases and J by 10 bases, with 20 bases between. There are 14 residues in the CDR3. CDR3 sequence reads: CASSAGFRPRLAFF. The CDR3 region has the DNA TGTGCCAGTAGTGCGGGCTTTAGGCCCCGACTAGCTTTCTTT.

V and J are TRBV11-1 and TRBJ1-4; 9 bases line up with TRBD1. The V segment lost 5 bases and the J segment 5 bases; nucleotides outside the gene matches: 6. Germline V gene data show CDR1 as SGHAT and CDR2 as FQDESV (reference sequence). The CDR3 runs to 15 residues. CDR3 in amino acids: CASSRIGQGNEKLFF. Here the CDR3 DNA reads TGTGCCAGCAGCCGAATCGGACAGGGGAATGAAAAACTGTTTTTT.

This chain links TRBV6-5 with TRBJ1-4; maybe TRBD1 (5 bases). The CDR3 is made up of 15 amino acids. V was pared by 2 bases and J by 2 bases, with 9 bases between. Germline CDR1 reads MNHEY; CDR2 reads SVGAGI. CDR3 coding DNA: TGTGCCAGCAGTTACCGACAGCCTACTAATGAAAAACTGTTTTTT. Its translation: CASSYRQPTNEKLFF.

The chain links TRBV20-1 to TRBJ2-5; 9 bases align to TRBD2. This CDR3 is built from 14 residues. J gave up 5 bases and V 3 bases, and 7 bases lay outside the gene matches. Looked up from germline, CDR1 is DFQATT and CDR2 is SNEGSKA (reference sequence). The CDR3 here is CSASRGGAWETQYF. Written as DNA, the CDR3 is TGCAGTGCTAGTCGCGGGGGGGCCTGGGAGACCCAGTACTTC.